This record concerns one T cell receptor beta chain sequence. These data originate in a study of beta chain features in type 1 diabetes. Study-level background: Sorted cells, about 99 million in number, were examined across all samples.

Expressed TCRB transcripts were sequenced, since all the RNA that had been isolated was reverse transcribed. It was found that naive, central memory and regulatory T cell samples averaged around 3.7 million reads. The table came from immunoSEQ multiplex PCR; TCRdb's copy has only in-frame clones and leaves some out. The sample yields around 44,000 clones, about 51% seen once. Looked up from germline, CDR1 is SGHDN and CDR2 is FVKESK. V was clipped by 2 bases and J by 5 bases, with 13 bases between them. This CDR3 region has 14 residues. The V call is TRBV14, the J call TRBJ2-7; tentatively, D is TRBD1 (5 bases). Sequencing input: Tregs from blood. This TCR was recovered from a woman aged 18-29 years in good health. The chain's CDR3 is CASSQNVGAHEQYF. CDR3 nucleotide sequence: TGTGCCAGCAGCCAAAATGTTGGGGCCCACGAGCAGTACTTC.